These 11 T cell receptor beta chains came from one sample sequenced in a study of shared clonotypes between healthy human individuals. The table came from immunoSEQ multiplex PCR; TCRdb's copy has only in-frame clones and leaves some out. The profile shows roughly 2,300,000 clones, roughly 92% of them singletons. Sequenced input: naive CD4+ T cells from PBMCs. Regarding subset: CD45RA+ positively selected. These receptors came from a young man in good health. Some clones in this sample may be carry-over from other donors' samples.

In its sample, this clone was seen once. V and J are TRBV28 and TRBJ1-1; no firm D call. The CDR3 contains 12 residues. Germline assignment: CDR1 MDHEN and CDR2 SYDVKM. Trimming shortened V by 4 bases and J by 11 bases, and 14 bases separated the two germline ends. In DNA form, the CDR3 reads TGTGCCAGCAGTTCCCCCCCGGAGGTGGCTTTCTTT. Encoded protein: CASSSPPEVAFF.

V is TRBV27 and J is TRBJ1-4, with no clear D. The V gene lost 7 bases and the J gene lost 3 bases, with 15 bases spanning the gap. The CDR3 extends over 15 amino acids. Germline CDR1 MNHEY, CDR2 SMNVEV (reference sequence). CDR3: CASTLSWVANEKLFF. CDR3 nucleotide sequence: TGTGCCAGCACCCTAAGCTGGGTCGCTAATGAAAAACTGTTTTTT.

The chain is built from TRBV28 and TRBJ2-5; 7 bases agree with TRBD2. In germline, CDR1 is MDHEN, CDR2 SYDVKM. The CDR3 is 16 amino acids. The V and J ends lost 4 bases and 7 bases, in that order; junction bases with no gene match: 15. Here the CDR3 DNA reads TGTGCCAGCAGTTCGGGGGGTGGTGAGTCTTATGGGACCCAGTACTTC. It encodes CASSSGGGESYGTQYF. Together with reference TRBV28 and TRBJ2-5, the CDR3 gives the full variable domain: DVKVTQSSRYLVKRTGEKVFLECVQDMDHENMFWYRQDPGLGLRLIYFSYDVKMKEKGDIPEGYSVSREKKERFSLILESASTNQTSMYLCASSSGGGESYGTQYFGPGTRLLVL.

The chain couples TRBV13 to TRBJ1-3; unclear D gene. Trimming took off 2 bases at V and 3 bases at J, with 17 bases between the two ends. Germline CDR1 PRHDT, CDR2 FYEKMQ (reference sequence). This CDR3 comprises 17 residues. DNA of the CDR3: TGTGCCAGCAGCTTATTGCTGGGAACTGCCAGTGGAAACACCATATATTTT. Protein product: CASSLLLGTASGNTIYF.

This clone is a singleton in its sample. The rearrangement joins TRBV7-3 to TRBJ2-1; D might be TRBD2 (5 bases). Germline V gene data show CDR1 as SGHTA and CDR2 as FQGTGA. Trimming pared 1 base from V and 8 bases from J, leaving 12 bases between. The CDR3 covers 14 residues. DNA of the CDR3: TGTGCCAGCAGCTTAATGCGTCCCGGGGATGAGCAGTTCTTC. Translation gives CASSLMRPGDEQFF.

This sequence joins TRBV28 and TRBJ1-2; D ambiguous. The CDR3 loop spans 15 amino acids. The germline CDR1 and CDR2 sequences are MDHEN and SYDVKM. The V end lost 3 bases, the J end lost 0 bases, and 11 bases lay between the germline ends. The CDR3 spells CASSLPANSNYGYTF. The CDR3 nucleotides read TGTGCCAGCAGTTTGCCCGCAAACTCTAACTATGGCTACACCTTC.

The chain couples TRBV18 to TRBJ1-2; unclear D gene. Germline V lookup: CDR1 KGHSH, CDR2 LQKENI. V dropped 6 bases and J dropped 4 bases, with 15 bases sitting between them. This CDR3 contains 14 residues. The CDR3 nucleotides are TGTGCCAGCTCGATAGACACGCTAGGCTATGGCTACACCTTC. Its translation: CASSIDTLGYGYTF.

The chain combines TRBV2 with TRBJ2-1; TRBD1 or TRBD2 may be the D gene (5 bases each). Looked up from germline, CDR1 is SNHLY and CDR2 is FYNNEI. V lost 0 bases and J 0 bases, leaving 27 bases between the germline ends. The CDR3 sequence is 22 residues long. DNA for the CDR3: TGTGCCAGCAGTGAAGCCCCCGGACATAGCGACTGGAGATCCAGCTCCTACAATGAGCAGTTCTTC. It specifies CASSEAPGHSDWRSSSYNEQFF.

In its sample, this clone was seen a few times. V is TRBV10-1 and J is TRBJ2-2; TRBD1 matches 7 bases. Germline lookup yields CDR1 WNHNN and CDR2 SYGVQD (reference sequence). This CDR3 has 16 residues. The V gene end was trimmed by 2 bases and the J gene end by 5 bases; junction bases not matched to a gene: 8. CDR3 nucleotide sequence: TGCGCCAGCAGTGAGATTGGACAGGAAAAAACCGGGGAGCTGTTTTTT. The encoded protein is CASSEIGQEKTGELFF.

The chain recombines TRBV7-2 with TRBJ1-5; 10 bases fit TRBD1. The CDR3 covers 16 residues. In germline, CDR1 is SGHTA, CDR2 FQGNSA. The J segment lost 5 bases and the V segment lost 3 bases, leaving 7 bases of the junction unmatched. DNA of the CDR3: TGTGCCAGCAGCTTCCTAGGGACAGGGGTATATCAGCCCCAGCATTTT. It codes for CASSFLGTGVYQPQHF.

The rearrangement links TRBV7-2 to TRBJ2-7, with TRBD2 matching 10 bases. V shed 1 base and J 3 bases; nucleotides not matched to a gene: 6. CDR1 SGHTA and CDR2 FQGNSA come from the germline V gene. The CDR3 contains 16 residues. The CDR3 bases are TGTGCCAGCAGCTTAGATAGCGGGAGGACCTACTACGAGCAGTACTTC. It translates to CASSLDSGRTYYEQYF.